This TCR beta chain originates from a study of neurological immune-mediated disorders. Broader study findings: Across subjects, expanded clones had no CDR3 amino acid sequences in common, pointing to private repertoires in all groups. Falling below healthy controls, multiple sclerosis showed the least TCR clonal expansion, while HTLV-1-associated myelopathy showed the most.

The making of cDNA relied on 5'RACE with 10-nucleotide random UMIs. TCRdb ran MiXCR on the 5' RACE reads and lists one entry per CDR3 protein. The table lists tens of thousands of distinct CDR3 sequences, about 2.5% of them singletons. The germline V gene encodes CDR1 LGHDT and CDR2 YNNKEL (reference sequence). V lost 4 bases, J lost 2 bases, and 8 bases lay in between. The CDR3 runs to 13 residues. This clonotype was observed many times. Its cognate antigen is unknown. The V and J genes are TRBV3-1 and TRBJ1-2; no reliable D call. The receptor comes from a man aged 50-60 years with multiple sclerosis. The source material was PBMCs. The CDR3 DNA reads TGTGCCAGCAGCCCGGGATCCAACTATGGCTACACCTTC. Protein: CASSPGSNYGYTF.